This TCR beta chain was retrieved from a study of neurological immune-mediated disorders. Broader study findings: None of the CDR3 amino acid sequences of expanded clones were shared across subjects, and this suggested private repertoires in all groups.

This clonotype occurred many times. Its antigen is still unknown. From 15-18 subjects, over 160 million TCR-beta sequences were obtained in each sequencing run. TCRdb reanalysed the 5' RACE reads using MiXCR and keeps one entry per CDR3 protein. The table has approximately 51,000 distinct CDR3 sequences, 3% to 4% seen once. Unsorted libraries were prepared from 2 million PBMCs held at -80 C. The V end was cut by 3 bases, the J end by 3 bases, with 9 bases between. Germline loops: CDR1 SGHVS, CDR2 FQNEAQ. The CDR3 totals 13 residues. The sequence derives from a man aged 35 to 55 with multiple sclerosis. The J gene is TRBJ2-7, the V gene TRBV7-8, with a tentative D call TRBD2 (7 bases). The specimen was PBMCs. For the CDR3, the DNA is TGTGCCAGCAGCTTGGGGGGGCGCTACGAGCAGTACTTC. Its translation is CASSLGGRYEQYF.